This T cell receptor beta chain was found in a study of preoperative IRX-2 immunotherapy in early breast cancer. The CDR3 covers 15 residues. The treatment denotes: preoperative locoregional IRX-2 cytokine immunotherapy. TCRdb's table, derived via immunoSEQ multiplex PCR, lists solely in-frame clones and lacks some. The sample lists about 3,900 clones, 60% to 80% seen once, with approximately 15% in the top ten. This material consisted of tumor tissue, taken after IRX-2 immunotherapy. The clonotype comes from a human donor with breast cancer. The chain uses TRBV7-5 and TRBJ1-2; the D call in the table, TRBD1, was not verified against the DNA. TRBV7-5 is a pseudogene. The CDR3 loop is CASSARTGMDYGYTF. The CDR3 DNA is TGTGCCAGCAGCGCACGGACAGGGATGGACTATGGCTACACCTTC.